This T cell receptor (beta chain) comes out of a study of resident and recirculating memory T cells in vitiligo. Study in general: Each patient gave two lesional and two nonlesional epidermal shave biopsies, plus PBMCs. Points from the study as a whole: No unique dominant TCR clone was found in vitiligo lesions.

Sequencing was performed with immunoSEQ multiplex PCR; in TCRdb, only in-frame clones are kept and a portion is missing. Of 75,000 to 85,000 clones in the sample, about 90% were seen once. Trimming shortened V by 5 bases and J by 5 bases, and 16 bases separated the two germline ends. Germline V gives CDR1 SGHAT, CDR2 FQNNGV. This CDR3 comprises 15 residues. Stability required unchanged lesions during the previous 6 months. Patients who had received treatment within the previous three months were excluded. Notes on this clone: Its specificity is unknown.

Source material: blood. This chain uses TRBV11-2 with TRBJ1-3; tentatively, D is TRBD1 (6 bases). The TCR was taken from a male donor with vitiligo. CDR3 protein: CASSPGGADRNTIYF. CDR3 sequence (DNA): TGTGCCAGCAGCCCCGGGGGGGCGGACAGAAACACCATATATTTT.